The 13 T cell receptor beta chains presented below share a single source sample, sequenced in a study of CD8 T cells in Susac syndrome. After extraction with the RNeasy kit, roughly 0.45 to 1 ug of the RNA was reverse transcribed using random hexamers. TCRdb reprocessed the immunoSEQ multiplex PCR reads with MiXCR, giving one entry per CDR3 protein. The sample consists of 50,000 to 55,000 distinct CDR3 sequences, 85% to 95% of them appearing once. Sequenced input: CD8+ T cells from PBMCs. Source of these receptors: a human donor with Susac syndrome.

The V and J genes are TRBV12-3 or TRBV12-4 and TRBJ1-2; D is unresolved. This CDR3 has 11 residues. Trimming shortened V by 5 bases and J by 7 bases, and 8 bases separated the two germline ends. CDR3 region: CASSEYPGYTF. The CDR3 DNA follows: TGTGCCAGCAGTGAGTATCCTGGCTACACCTTC.

This chain uses TRBV20-1 with TRBJ1-3, with D possibly matching TRBD1 (6 bases). Germline assignment: CDR1 DFQATT and CDR2 SNEGSKA (reference sequence). V lost 6 bases, J lost 2 bases, and 14 bases lay in between. The CDR3 consists of 14 residues. The CDR3 region has the DNA TGCAGTGCCGCTCCGACAGGAGCTGGAAACACCATATATTTT. It specifies CSAAPTGAGNTIYF.

The V gene is TRBV27, the J gene TRBJ2-5, with 13 bases identical to TRBD2. With V trimmed by 2 bases and J by 2 bases, 5 bases remained unmatched. This CDR3 is 17 amino acids long. CDR1 and CDR2 (germline): MNHEY, SMNVEV (reference sequence). Here the CDR3 reads CASSLGTSGGAQETQYF. CDR3 coding DNA: TGTGCCAGCAGTTTAGGAACTAGCGGGGGGGCACAAGAGACCCAGTACTTC.

The genes are TRBV12-3 or TRBV12-4 and TRBJ2-1, with 8 positions matching TRBD2. This CDR3 contains 15 residues. With 6 bases clipped from V and 8 bases from J, the junction kept 12 bases outside the gene matches. CDR3 amino acids: CASRGGLVGRDEQFF. The CDR3 nucleotides read TGTGCCAGCAGGGGGGGACTAGTTGGCCGCGATGAGCAGTTCTTC.

The rearrangement joins TRBV21-1 to TRBJ1-1; TRBD1 reflects the table's D call only, with no check against the DNA. TRBV21-1 corresponds to a pseudogene. This CDR3 region has 20 residues. The CDR3 DNA reads as TGTGCCAGCAGCAAATTTCCGGATGTACCCCCGGGACAGGGGAACACTGAAGCTTTCTTT. This sequence encodes CASSKFPDVPPGQGNTEAFF.

The chain couples TRBV13 to TRBJ2-1; no reliable D call. In germline, CDR1 is PRHDT, CDR2 FYEKMQ (reference sequence). Trimming pared 5 bases from V and 6 bases from J, leaving 11 bases between. The CDR3 extends over 13 amino acids. CDR3 in amino acids: CASSPFGPNEQFF. The CDR3, as DNA: TGTGCCAGCAGCCCCTTCGGGCCCAATGAGCAGTTCTTC.

The chain recombines TRBV9 with TRBJ2-5; the match to TRBD1 covers 8 bases. Germline loops: CDR1 SGDLS, CDR2 YYNGEE. J gave up 5 bases and V 2 bases, and 8 bases lay outside the gene matches. The CDR3 has 15 residues. This CDR3 is CASSVSAGGGETQYF. CDR3 nucleotide sequence: TGTGCCAGCAGCGTTTCAGCAGGGGGCGGGGAGACCCAGTACTTC.

V and J are TRBV19 and TRBJ1-5; D gene ambiguous. Trimming cost V 3 bases and J 5 bases, with 11 bases left between them. The CDR3 is 14 amino acids. The germline V gene has CDR1 LNHDA and CDR2 SQIVND (reference sequence). The CDR3 DNA reads as TGTGCCAGTAGTATGAGGCAGGTGGATCAGCCCCAGCATTTT. Its protein is CASSMRQVDQPQHF.

The chain combines TRBV24-1 with TRBJ2-1; D could derive from TRBD1 or TRBD2 (6 bases each). Germline CDR1 and CDR2: KGHDR and SFDVKD. This CDR3 has 16 amino acids. Trimming removed 3 bases at V and 0 bases at J, with 11 bases between. CDR3 sequence reads: CATSDRRGSSYNEQFF. Written as DNA, the CDR3 is TGTGCCACCAGTGATAGGAGGGGGAGCTCCTACAATGAGCAGTTCTTC.

V and J are TRBV7-2 and TRBJ2-1, with D hard to call. Trimming took 3 bases from V and 4 from J, leaving 7 bases between them. The CDR3 loop spans 13 amino acids. Germline CDR1 and CDR2: SGHTA and FQGNSA. This CDR3 is CASSFLGYNEQFF. CDR3 bases: TGTGCCAGCAGCTTTCTGGGATACAATGAGCAGTTCTTC.

The chain is built from TRBV20-1 and TRBJ2-7; 8 nucleotides agree with TRBD2. Germline V gene data show CDR1 as DFQATT and CDR2 as SNEGSKA (reference sequence). The V segment lost 5 bases and the J segment 4 bases; nucleotides outside the gene matches: 7. The CDR3 length is 13 residues. This chain's CDR3 is CSALGTRSYEQYF. As DNA, the CDR3 is TGCAGTGCTCTCGGGACTAGATCTTACGAGCAGTACTTC.

This clonotype has more than one count but fewer than ten. V usage is TRBV7-2 and J usage is TRBJ1-2; no definite D call. CDR3 length: 13 residues. V lost 3 bases to trimming and J lost 7 bases, with 12 bases between them. Germline CDR1 is SGHTA and CDR2 is FQGNSA. CDR3 bases: TGTGCCAGCAGCTTCCGGCAATCGGGTGGCTACACCTTC. Its translation is CASSFRQSGGYTF.

V is TRBV25-1 and J is TRBJ1-1, with D unresolved. The CDR3 has 15 amino acids. Germline CDR1 MGHDK, CDR2 SYGVNS. Trimming cost V 1 base and J 4 bases, with 13 bases left between them. This CDR3 is CASSEWVGSGTEAFF. The CDR3 bases are TGTGCCAGCAGTGAATGGGTGGGTTCGGGCACTGAAGCTTTCTTT. Using reference TRBV25-1 and TRBJ1-1 for the parts outside the CDR3, the full variable domain is EADIYQTPRYLVIGTGKKITLECSQTMGHDKMYWYQQDPGMELHLIHYSYGVNSTEKGDLSSESTVSRIRTEHFPLTLESARPSHTSQYLCASSEWVGSGTEAFFGQGTRLTVV.